One and the same sample provided the 21 T cell receptor beta chains below, sequenced in a study of Graves' ophthalmopathy and Graves' hyperthyroidism. TCR beta CDR3 regions were amplified from RNA transcripts. First-round RT-PCR with HTBI primers preceded a second-round multiplex PCR. TCRdb itself ran the multiplex PCR reads through MiXCR, one entry per CDR3 protein. The table lists 150,000 to 200,000 distinct CDR3 sequences, 39% of them singletons. Sequencing input: peripheral blood. The receptor set was obtained from a man aged 25-40 years with Graves' ophthalmopathy.

This clonotype has a count of ten or more. CDR3 region: CASRTSGSFYEQYF. As DNA, the CDR3 is TGTGCCAGCAGGACTAGCGGGAGTTTTTACGAGCAGTACTTC. V and J are TRBV13 and TRBJ2-7; TRBD2 agrees at 12 bases. Losses at the gene ends were 6 bases for V and 4 bases for J; bases not matched to a gene: 4. CDR1 is PRHDT, CDR2 FYEKMQ, per germline (reference sequence). The CDR3 runs 14 residues.

This clonotype was observed many times. The chain is built from TRBV6-5 and TRBJ2-7, with 9 bases lining up with TRBD2. Germline-derived CDR1 and CDR2 are MNHEY and SVGAGI. The CDR3 has 15 amino acids. V was clipped by 2 bases and J by 4 bases; unmatched bases: 6. The CDR3 bases are TGTGCCAGCAGTTACGAAGGGACTAGCATTTACGAGCAGTACTTC. Residues: CASSYEGTSIYEQYF.

The chain combines TRBV12-3 or TRBV12-4 with TRBJ1-2, with 7 bases fitting TRBD1. The CDR3 is made up of 13 amino acids. V was pared by 3 bases and J by 8 bases, with 6 bases of the junction left unmatched. The CDR3 DNA is TGTGCCAGCAGTTTTAAAACAGGGGAAGGCTACACCTTC. Translation: CASSFKTGEGYTF.

The chain combines TRBV12-3 or TRBV12-4 with TRBJ2-5, with a possible D match to TRBD2 (5 bases). The V gene lost 5 bases and the J gene lost 2 bases, with 15 bases spanning the gap. The CDR3 runs 15 residues. The CDR3 coding sequence is TGTGCCAGCAGTCTTAAGGACTGGAAGCAAGAGACCCAGTACTTC. It encodes CASSLKDWKQETQYF.

This clonotype showed up many times. The rearrangement joins TRBV12-3 or TRBV12-4 to TRBJ2-7, with 11 nucleotides matching TRBD2. CDR3 size: 17 residues. Losses at the gene ends were 1 base for V and 6 bases for J; bases not matched to a gene: 11. The CDR3 loop reads CASSLVAVAGGPSEQYF. The CDR3 nucleotides are TGTGCCAGCAGTTTAGTGGCGGTAGCGGGAGGGCCGAGCGAGCAGTACTTC.

This clonotype was picked up many times. This chain joins TRBV5-1 and TRBJ2-7; D is undetermined. The CDR3 covers 12 residues. Trimming cost V 0 bases and J 6 bases, with 7 bases left between them. CDR1 is SGHRS, CDR2 YFSETQ, per germline. CDR3 DNA sequence: TGCGCCAGCAGCTTGGATTGGGGCGAGCAGTACTTC. Amino acid sequence: CASSLDWGEQYF.

The V call is TRBV7-2, the J call TRBJ2-7, with a possible D match to TRBD1 (6 bases). This CDR3 spans 15 amino acids. The V and J ends lost 5 bases and 1 base respectively, with 15 bases between them. Germline-derived CDR1 and CDR2 are SGHTA and FQGNSA. The CDR3 loop is CASSVTTTGSYEQYF. In nucleotides, the CDR3 is TGTGCCAGCAGCGTAACAACGACAGGTTCCTACGAGCAGTACTTC. Based on the CDR3 plus reference TRBV7-2 and TRBJ2-7, the full variable domain is GAGVSQSPSNKVTEKGKDVELRCDPISGHTALYWYRQSLGQGLEFLIYFQGNSAPDKSGLPSDRFSAERTGGSVSTLTIQRTQQEDSAVYLCASSVTTTGSYEQYFGPGTRLTVT.

This clonotype appeared many times. V and J are TRBV10-3 and TRBJ1-1; D remains unclear. V dropped 3 bases and J dropped 1 base, with 9 bases sitting between them. Germline V lookup: CDR1 ENHRY, CDR2 SYGVKD. This CDR3 has 14 amino acids. The CDR3 nucleotides are TGTGCCATCAGTGACGGTTACCAGAACACTGAAGCTTTCTTT. Translating gives CAISDGYQNTEAFF.

This clonotype was picked up many times. The J gene is TRBJ2-4, the V gene TRBV6-5; D perhaps matches TRBD2 (6 bases). The V and J ends lost 0 bases and 8 bases respectively, with 20 bases between them. Germline V CDR1 and CDR2: MNHEY, SVGAGI. The CDR3 spans 17 residues. CDR3 sequence: CASSYSTSRRALDIQYF. The CDR3 DNA reads TGTGCCAGCAGTTACTCAACTAGCAGGAGGGCCTTGGACATTCAGTACTTC.

This clonotype has a count of ten or more. The chain couples TRBV6-2 or TRBV6-3 to TRBJ1-1; TRBD1 is a possible D gene (6 bases). The CDR3 runs to 15 residues. Trimming removed 6 bases at V and 6 bases at J, with 20 bases between. Germline-derived CDR1 and CDR2 are MNHEY and SVGEGT. DNA of the CDR3: TGTGCCAGCAGACCTCCCGGGACACTTGGAGCTGAAGCTTTCTTT. Translation gives CASRPPGTLGAEAFF.

The genes are TRBV6-5 and TRBJ1-1; a possible D gene is TRBD1 (5 bases). Trimming pared 0 bases from V and 2 bases from J, leaving 10 bases between. CDR3 length: 15 residues. From germline, CDR1 is MNHEY and CDR2 SVGAGI. CDR3 amino acids: CASSYSWQGNTEAFF. The CDR3 DNA reads TGTGCCAGCAGTTACTCGTGGCAGGGTAACACTGAAGCTTTCTTT.

This clonotype was counted ten times or more. J is TRBJ1-2 and V is TRBV11-2; 10 bases agree with TRBD1. The CDR3 extends over 16 amino acids. With V trimmed by 5 bases and J by 8 bases, 14 bases remained unmatched. Per germline, CDR1 SGHAT and CDR2 FQNNGV. CDR3 in amino acids: CASSPGQGFRGGGYTF. The CDR3 nucleotides read TGTGCCAGCAGCCCGGGACAGGGGTTCCGCGGGGGAGGCTACACCTTC.

The chain is built from TRBV28 and TRBJ2-5; D not certain. The ends were cut back, 5 bases at V and 5 bases at J, with 9 bases in the middle. Germline V lookup: CDR1 MDHEN, CDR2 SYDVKM. This CDR3 spans 12 amino acids. CDR3 DNA sequence: TGTGCCAGCAGTCCGCCCTGGGAGACCCAGTACTTC. The encoded protein is CASSPPWETQYF.

The chain employs TRBV19 and TRBJ1-3; tentative D call: TRBD1 (5 bases). CDR3 length: 16 residues. V shed 7 bases and J shed 0 bases, with 16 bases lying between them. Per germline, CDR1 LNHDA and CDR2 SQIVND (reference sequence). CDR3 bases: TGTGCCAGTACCCTATCAGGGTTCGTCTCTGGAAACACCATATATTTT. It yields the protein CASTLSGFVSGNTIYF.

The chain links TRBV11-2 to TRBJ1-2; 8 nucleotides align to TRBD1. The length of the CDR3 is 15 residues. Germline V lookup: CDR1 SGHAT, CDR2 FQNNGV. The V segment lost 0 bases and the J segment 6 bases; nucleotides outside the gene matches: 6. The CDR3 region has the DNA TGTGCCAGCAGCTTAGATCCAGGGGGCGCCGATGGCTACACCTTC. Translation: CASSLDPGGADGYTF. Using reference TRBV11-2 and TRBJ1-2 for the parts outside the CDR3, the full variable domain is EAGVAQSPRYKIIEKRQSVAFWCNPISGHATLYWYQQILGQGPKLLIQFQNNGVVDDSQLPKDRFSAERLKGVDSTLKIQPAKLEDSAVYLCASSLDPGGADGYTFGSGTRLTVV.

This clonotype was detected many times. The chain carries TRBV11-2 and TRBJ1-5, with 7 bases identical to TRBD1. The CDR3 runs 14 residues. Germline CDR1 reads SGHAT; CDR2 reads FQNNGV. V shed 4 bases and J 5 bases; nucleotides not matched to a gene: 5. CDR3: CASSSTGTDQPQHF. Here the CDR3 DNA reads TGTGCCAGCAGCTCGACAGGGACGGATCAGCCCCAGCATTTT.

This chain connects TRBV10-2 to TRBJ2-7; TRBD1 aligns across 8 bases. With V trimmed by 2 bases and J by 6 bases, 6 bases remained unmatched. Germline loops: CDR1 WSHSY, CDR2 SAAADI. This CDR3 region has 14 residues. The CDR3 region is CASSEGRGLFEQYF. The CDR3 DNA sequence: TGCGCCAGCAGTGAGGGCAGGGGGCTCTTCGAGCAGTACTTC.

J is TRBJ2-7 and V is TRBV6-5; a possible D gene is TRBD2 (5 bases). The germline CDR1 and CDR2 sequences are MNHEY and SVGAGI. This CDR3 is built from 13 residues. V was clipped by 2 bases and J by 4 bases, with 9 bases between them. The DNA of the CDR3 is TGTGCCAGCAGTTACGATTCGGGGTACGAGCAGTACTTC. Protein: CASSYDSGYEQYF.

This clonotype was recorded many times. The chain couples TRBV10-3 to TRBJ2-2; D may be TRBD1 or TRBD2 (5 bases each). CDR3 length: 18 residues. The germline V gene has CDR1 ENHRY and CDR2 SYGVKD. Deletions cut 5 bases from V and 4 bases from J, with 23 bases between. CDR3 DNA sequence: TGTGCCATCAGTTCTTCCGCCGGGCAGGGAGAAGGCACCGGGGAGCTGTTTTTT. It encodes CAISSSAGQGEGTGELFF.

This clonotype appeared many times. In DNA, the CDR3 is TGTGCCAGCAGTTTTCTGGACAGTTATAATTCACCCCTCCACTTT. This encodes CASSFLDSYNSPLHF. The genes are TRBV12-3 or TRBV12-4 and TRBJ1-6, with D possibly being TRBD1 (6 bases). V lost 3 bases, J lost 4 bases, and 10 bases lay in between. The CDR3 has 15 residues.

The CDR3: CASSLAVTGEGEETQYF. In DNA, the CDR3 is TGTGCCAGCAGCTTAGCGGTAACGGGAGAAGGGGAAGAGACCCAGTACTTC. The chain carries TRBV7-8 and TRBJ2-5; possible D gene TRBD2, 6 bases. V dropped 0 bases and J dropped 3 bases, with 17 bases sitting between them. The CDR3 covers 17 residues. Per germline, CDR1 SGHVS and CDR2 FQNEAQ.